The clone carrying this TCR beta chain was counted once. Sequencing relied on a cDNA template that was reverse transcribed from extracted RNA. Sequencing was performed with immunoSEQ multiplex PCR; in TCRdb, only in-frame clones are kept and a portion is missing. The table lists roughly 180,000 clones, approximately 55% of them singletons. The record originates from a study of CD8+ T cells in alopecia areata. The overall study: The SALT score measured affected scalp surface percentage in treated patients.

The CDR3 loop spans 16 amino acids. Between the trimmed V and J ends, which lost 4 bases and 6 bases, there was a span of 20 bases. In germline, CDR1 is SGDLS, CDR2 YYNGEE. Sample treatment: oral pan-JAK inhibitor, 5-10 mg twice daily. This chain uses TRBV9 with TRBJ2-1; D is perhaps TRBD1 (6 bases). This clonotype was sampled from a human donor with alopecia areata. Sequenced here: CD8+ T cells sorted from blood, sampled at week 24, from a patient treated with tofacitinib. CDR3: CASSPQGSSWVNEQFF. CDR3 bases: TGTGCCAGCAGCCCCCAGGGGTCCTCGTGGGTCAATGAGCAGTTCTTC.